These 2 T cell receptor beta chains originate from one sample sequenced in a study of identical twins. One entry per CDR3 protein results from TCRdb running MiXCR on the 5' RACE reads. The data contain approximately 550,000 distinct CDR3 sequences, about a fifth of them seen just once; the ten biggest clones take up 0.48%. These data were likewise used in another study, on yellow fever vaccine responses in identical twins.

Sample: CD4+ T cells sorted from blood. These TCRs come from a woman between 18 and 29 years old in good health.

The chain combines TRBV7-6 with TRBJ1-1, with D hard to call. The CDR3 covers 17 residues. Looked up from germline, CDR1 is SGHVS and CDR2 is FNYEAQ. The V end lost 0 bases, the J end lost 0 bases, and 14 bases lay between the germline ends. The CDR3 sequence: CASSLAGGHNLNTEAFF. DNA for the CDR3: TGTGCCAGCAGCTTAGCTGGAGGGCATAACTTGAACACTGAAGCTTTCTTT.

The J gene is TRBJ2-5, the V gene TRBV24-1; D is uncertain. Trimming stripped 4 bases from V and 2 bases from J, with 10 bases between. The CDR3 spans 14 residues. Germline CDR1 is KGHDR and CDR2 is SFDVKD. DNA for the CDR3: TGTGCCACCAGTGAACCCGACGGACAAGAGACCCAGTACTTC. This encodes CATSEPDGQETQYF.